Reported below is one TCR beta chain. No antigen is known for it. The V gene's germline CDR1 is LNHDA and CDR2 SQIVND (reference sequence). The ends were cut back, 6 bases at V and 1 base at J, with 6 bases in the middle. The CDR3 runs to 12 residues. Every bit of the isolated RNA underwent reverse transcription, so sequencing read expressed TCRB transcripts. Some clones are missing from TCRdb's copy, which holds only in-frame ones; the method was immunoSEQ multiplex PCR. The sample yields tens of thousands of clones, 30% to 40% seen once. This sample stems from a study of beta chain features in type 1 diabetes. Study-wide results and limits: Here, the possible influence of HLA type (on TCRB rearrangement) remained unresolved. Individuals with type 1 diabetes displayed fewer insertions and more deletions at VDJ junctions.

The J gene is TRBJ1-1, the V gene TRBV19; D not certain. The clonotype comes from a woman younger than 35 in good health. The sequenced sample consisted of stem cell memory CD4+ T cells from blood. Written as DNA, the CDR3 is TGTGCCAGTAGCCCGTCGAACACTGAAGCTTTCTTT. Translating gives CASSPSNTEAFF.